Presented here are 29 T cell receptor beta chains from one specimen sequenced in a study of T cell changes during pregnancy in multiple sclerosis. TCRdb keeps only in-frame clones here, not all; method: immunoSEQ multiplex PCR. The data hold 50,000 to 75,000 clones, with around 91% observed a single time. The material sequenced was peripheral blood, taken in the third trimester of pregnancy. These receptors were collected from a female donor in good health, enrolled as a control in a pregnancy study.

With regard to this clone: One end of the junction varies from germline; a read error may be responsible. The chain couples TRBV10-3 to TRBJ2-7; 12 positions match TRBD1. Germline V gene data show CDR1 as ENHRY and CDR2 as SYGVKD. The CDR3 totals 17 residues. CDR3: CAIRESGQGALSYEQYF. The CDR3 DNA reads TGTGCCATCAGGGAGTCGGGACAGGGGGCCCTCTCCTACGAGCAGTACTTC.

Remarks on this clone: An end of the junction does not agree with germline; a read error may underlie this. This chain uses TRBV7-7 with TRBJ2-7; a possible D gene is TRBD2 (5 bases). The CDR3 runs 12 residues. Germline loops: CDR1 SSHAT, CDR2 FNYEAQ (reference sequence). As DNA, the CDR3 is TGTGCTAGCAGCTCCGGGGATGGCGAGCAGTACTTC. Translated, it gives CASSSGDGEQYF. Full variable domain (missing parts from reference TRBV7-7 and TRBJ2-7): GAGVSQSPRYKVTKRGQDVTLRCDPISSHATLYWYQQALGQGPEFLTYFNYEAQPDKSGLPSDRFSAERPEGSISTLTIQRTEQRDSAMYRCASSSGDGEQYFGPGTRLTVT.

This chain connects TRBV6-1 to TRBJ2-7, with unresolved D. The ends were cut back, 4 bases at V and 0 bases at J, with 10 bases in the middle. The germline V gene encodes CDR1 MNHNS and CDR2 SASEGT. CDR3 length equals 14 residues. DNA of the CDR3: TGTGCCAGCAGTGCCCTCCCTCGCTCCTACGAGCAGTACTTC. The encoded protein is CASSALPRSYEQYF.

The chain joins TRBV5-1 to TRBJ2-2; TRBD2 matches at 8 bases. V lost 1 base and J lost 5; bases outside the gene matches: 4. Germline lookup yields CDR1 SGHRS and CDR2 YFSETQ. The CDR3 totals 15 residues. The CDR3 loop reads CASSLTAGGTGELFF. The CDR3 nucleotides are TGCGCCAGCAGCTTGACGGCGGGAGGAACCGGGGAGCTGTTTTTT. The variable domain in full, with the rest retrieved from reference TRBV5-1 and TRBJ2-2, is KAGVTQTPRYLIKTRGQQVTLSCSPISGHRSVSWYQQTPGQGLQFLFEYFSETQRNKGNFPGRFSGRQFSNSRSEMNVSTLELGDSALYLCASSLTAGGTGELFFGEGSRLTVL.

V usage is TRBV4-1 and J usage is TRBJ1-4, with D possibly being TRBD1 (5 bases). CDR3 length: 16 residues. The V and J ends lost 2 bases and 0 bases respectively, with 10 bases between them. Germline V lookup: CDR1 MGHRA, CDR2 YSYEKL. CDR3 protein: CASSQTGAATNEKLFF. CDR3 DNA sequence: TGCGCCAGCAGCCAAACAGGAGCTGCAACTAATGAAAAACTGTTTTTT.

V is TRBV28 and J is TRBJ2-7, with D possibly being TRBD1 (6 bases). This CDR3 is built from 12 residues. V lost 10 bases, J lost 2 bases, and 12 bases lay in between. Germline assignment: CDR1 MDHEN and CDR2 SYDVKM. The CDR3 sequence: CATLTGTYEQYF. As DNA, the CDR3 is TGTGCCACCTTAACAGGGACCTACGAGCAGTACTTC. The variable domain in full, completed from reference TRBV28 and TRBJ2-7, reads DVKVTQSSRYLVKRTGEKVFLECVQDMDHENMFWYRQDPGLGLRLIYFSYDVKMKEKGDIPEGYSVSREKKERFSLILESASTNQTSMYLCATLTGTYEQYFGPGTRLTVT.

V is TRBV6-6 and J is TRBJ2-7; D is unresolved. Germline V lookup: CDR1 MNHNY, CDR2 SVGAGI (reference sequence). The CDR3 runs to 14 residues. Trimming took 10 bases from V and 3 from J, leaving 19 bases between them. For the CDR3, the DNA is TGTGCCATTCAGACCGGGTTCCCACTCTACGAGCAGTACTTC. It codes for CAIQTGFPLYEQYF.

Only a few counts were recorded for this clone. This chain uses TRBV13 with TRBJ1-2; possibly TRBD1 for D (6 bases). Deletions cut 3 bases from V and 2 bases from J, with 10 bases between. In germline, CDR1 is PRHDT, CDR2 FYEKMQ (reference sequence). This CDR3 region has 14 residues. CDR3 sequence reads: CASSFGQTNYGYTF. The CDR3 region has the DNA TGTGCCAGCAGCTTTGGACAGACGAACTATGGCTACACCTTC.

This chain uses TRBV2 with TRBJ2-7; 8 bases map to TRBD2. The CDR3 is made up of 13 amino acids. V shed 6 bases and J 2 bases; nucleotides not matched to a gene: 3. Germline CDR1 SNHLY, CDR2 FYNNEI. The CDR3 DNA follows: TGTGCCAGCAGGGTTAGCGGGGCCTACGAGCAGTACTTC. Translation gives CASRVSGAYEQYF.

This chain links TRBV9 with TRBJ1-2; D might be TRBD1 (6 bases). Trimming took 4 bases from V and 3 from J, leaving 10 bases between them. The CDR3 length is 13 residues. From germline, CDR1 is SGDLS and CDR2 YYNGEE. The CDR3 bases are TGTGCCAGCAGCTCCCGACAGGACTATGGCTACACCTTC. Translation gives CASSSRQDYGYTF. Combining the CDR3 with reference TRBV9 and TRBJ1-2 gives the whole variable domain DSGVTQTPKHLITATGQRVTLRCSPRSGDLSVYWYQQSLDQGLQFLIQYYNGEERAKGNILERFSAQQFPDLHSELNLSSLELGDSALYFCASSSRQDYGYTFGSGTRLTVV.

This chain joins TRBV5-4 and TRBJ1-2; D gene uncertain. There are 16 residues in the CDR3. Germline values: CDR1 SGHNT, CDR2 YYREEE (reference sequence). The V end lost 4 bases, the J end lost 5 bases, and 21 bases lay between the germline ends. The CDR3 DNA reads as TGTGCCAGCAGCCGGGATAGGGAAGGGTGGATTTATGGCTACACCTTC. It specifies CASSRDREGWIYGYTF.

V is TRBV28 and J is TRBJ2-1; 9 nucleotides match TRBD2. Per the germline V gene, CDR1 is MDHEN and CDR2 is SYDVKM. The CDR3 sequence is 16 residues long. Unmatched junction bases numbered 3, after V lost 2 bases and J lost 1 base. As DNA, the CDR3 is TGTGCCAGCAGTTTAGGGCTAGCGGGGTCCTACAATGAGCAGTTCTTC. This gives the protein CASSLGLAGSYNEQFF.

The CDR3 spells CASSATGGANYGYTF. CDR3 bases: TGTGCCAGCAGTGCGACAGGGGGCGCAAACTATGGCTACACCTTC. The genes are TRBV28 and TRBJ1-2, with 10 bases that match TRBD1. The CDR3 is 15 residues long. CDR1 and CDR2 from the germline V gene are MDHEN and SYDVKM. Losses at the gene ends were 5 bases for V and 2 bases for J; bases not matched to a gene: 5.

The chain links TRBV5-1 to TRBJ1-2, with TRBD1 matching over 7 bases. J lost 6 bases, V lost 0 bases, and 8 bases had no gene match. The CDR3 consists of 15 residues. Germline CDR1 and CDR2: SGHRS and YFSETQ. For the CDR3, the DNA is TGCGCCAGCAGCTTGGTACCAGGGGGGCTCGATGGCTACACCTTC. It is translated as CASSLVPGGLDGYTF.

V is TRBV19 and J is TRBJ2-2; TRBD2 matches at 10 bases. Germline trimming cut 5 bases from V and 4 bases from J; bases unmatched to any gene: 19. This CDR3 is 20 amino acids long. Germline V lookup: CDR1 LNHDA, CDR2 SQIVND (reference sequence). CDR3: CASSPPHWDSGRKGTGELFF. The CDR3 coding sequence is TGTGCCAGTAGTCCCCCTCATTGGGATAGCGGGAGGAAAGGCACCGGGGAGCTGTTTTTT.

Here the CDR3 reads CAGGTGRDEKLFF. CDR3 sequence (DNA): TGTGCCGGGGGGACAGGGAGGGATGAAAAACTGTTTTTT. The chain joins TRBV2 to TRBJ1-4, with TRBD1 matching over 9 bases. This CDR3 contains 13 residues. Unmatched junction bases numbered 7, after V lost 11 bases and J lost 6 bases. Germline V lookup: CDR1 SNHLY, CDR2 FYNNEI.

The V and J genes are TRBV27 and TRBJ1-1; 9 positions agree with TRBD1. Per germline, CDR1 MNHEY and CDR2 SMNVEV (reference sequence). This CDR3 has 16 residues. V shed 5 bases and J 0 bases; nucleotides not matched to a gene: 7. The DNA of the CDR3 is TGTGCCAGCAGTCCACAAGGGACAGGGATGAACACTGAAGCTTTCTTT. The encoded protein is CASSPQGTGMNTEAFF.

The chain uses TRBV6-5 and TRBJ2-7; tentative D call: TRBD1 (5 bases). CDR1 MNHEY and CDR2 SVGAGI come from the germline V gene. The V end was cut by 0 bases, the J end by 2 bases, with 11 bases between. The CDR3 has 15 amino acids. The CDR3 is CASSYSEATAYEQYF. The CDR3 DNA reads as TGTGCCAGCAGTTACTCTGAAGCGACAGCCTACGAGCAGTACTTC.

V usage is TRBV9 and J usage is TRBJ2-7; 8 bases agree with TRBD1. The CDR3 is 15 amino acids. Looked up from germline, CDR1 is SGDLS and CDR2 is YYNGEE. V was clipped by 4 bases and J by 5 bases; unmatched bases: 11. In DNA, the CDR3 is TGTGCCAGCAGCCCCCGGACAGGGAGGACTGACGAGCAGTACTTC. This gives the protein CASSPRTGRTDEQYF.

The chain couples TRBV5-1 to TRBJ2-3; maybe TRBD2 (6 bases). Germline CDR1 reads SGHRS; CDR2 reads YFSETQ. V dropped 4 bases and J dropped 0 bases, with 12 bases sitting between them. The CDR3 contains 15 residues. In DNA form, the CDR3 reads TGCGCCAGCAGCGTGGAGACTAGTAGCACAGATACGCAGTATTTT. It specifies CASSVETSSTDTQYF. The full variable domain, with the rest looked up from reference TRBV5-1 and TRBJ2-3, is KAGVTQTPRYLIKTRGQQVTLSCSPISGHRSVSWYQQTPGQGLQFLFEYFSETQRNKGNFPGRFSGRQFSNSRSEMNVSTLELGDSALYLCASSVETSSTDTQYFGPGTRLTVL.

V usage is TRBV28 and J usage is TRBJ1-4, with 9 bases aligning to TRBD1. The germline V gene encodes CDR1 MDHEN and CDR2 SYDVKM. CDR3 length: 15 residues. Unmatched junction bases numbered 8, after V lost 5 bases and J lost 7 bases. DNA of the CDR3: TGTGCCAGCAGTCTTGACAGGGGGTTTGGTGAAAAACTGTTTTTT. Its translation: CASSLDRGFGEKLFF.

The chain is built from TRBV6-1 and TRBJ1-5; D is possibly TRBD1 (6 bases). The CDR3 totals 16 residues. CDR1 is MNHNS, CDR2 SASEGT, per germline. V lost 3 bases and J lost 5, with 17 bases in between. CDR3 sequence reads: CASSESTGYPHQPQHF. The CDR3, as DNA: TGTGCCAGCAGTGAGTCAACAGGGTACCCTCATCAGCCCCAGCATTTT.

CDR3 nucleotides: TGTGCCAGCAGTCTAATTAGCGGGAGGGACGACGGGGAGCTGTTTTTT. It is translated as CASSLISGRDDGELFF. V is TRBV6-6 and J is TRBJ2-2; 11 bases fit TRBD2. This CDR3 spans 16 amino acids. CDR1 and CDR2 from the germline V gene are MNHNY and SVGAGI (reference sequence). V trimming: 5 bases; J trimming: 7 bases; junction bases outside the gene matches: 9.

The chain combines TRBV30 with TRBJ1-1, with TRBD1 matching 8 bases. The CDR3 spans 16 residues. J lost 2 bases, V lost 4 bases, and 12 bases had no gene match. Germline V gene lookup returns CDR1 GTSNPN and CDR2 SVGIG (reference sequence). CDR3 sequence reads: CAWTPDRGYYNTEAFF. As DNA, the CDR3 is TGTGCCTGGACCCCCGACAGGGGCTACTATAACACTGAAGCTTTCTTT.

The chain links TRBV29-1 to TRBJ2-5, with 7 nucleotides matching TRBD2. V lost 6 bases to trimming and J lost 2 bases; unmatched junction nucleotides: 6. This CDR3 spans 13 amino acids. Germline assignment: CDR1 SQVTM and CDR2 ANQGSEA. The CDR3 sequence: CSVRLAAQETQYF. DNA for the CDR3: TGCAGCGTGAGACTAGCCGCACAAGAGACCCAGTACTTC.

The chain has TRBV7-2 and TRBJ1-5, with 8 bases fitting TRBD1. CDR3 size: 16 residues. Germline lookup yields CDR1 SGHTA and CDR2 FQGNSA. The V gene end was trimmed by 2 bases and the J gene end by 1 base; junction bases not matched to a gene: 4. The CDR3 loop reads CASSLSGGRSNQPQHF. The CDR3 DNA reads TGTGCCAGCAGCTTATCAGGGGGCCGAAGCAATCAGCCCCAGCATTTT.

This chain joins TRBV28 and TRBJ2-7, with D tentatively TRBD1 (5 bases). The V gene lost 3 bases and the J gene lost 4 bases, with 13 bases spanning the gap. CDR3 size: 14 residues. CDR1 and CDR2 from the germline V gene are MDHEN and SYDVKM. The CDR3 loop is CASSFQGTEYEQYF. CDR3 DNA sequence: TGTGCCAGCAGTTTCCAGGGCACAGAATACGAGCAGTACTTC.

This clone occurred once. V gene TRBV9 combines with J gene TRBJ2-3, with TRBD2 matching 11 bases. The germline gives CDR1 SGDLS, CDR2 YYNGEE. Trimming at V came to 4 bases and at J to 0 bases, leaving 4 bases not matched to a gene. There are 16 residues in the CDR3. The CDR3 DNA reads as TGTGCCAGCAGCCCACGACTAGCGGGGAGCACAGATACGCAGTATTTT. Its protein is CASSPRLAGSTDTQYF.

J is TRBJ1-6 and V is TRBV5-3; no clear D. TRBV5-3 belongs to the ORF category, with a function that is uncertain. The V end lost 1 base, the J end lost 4 bases, and 9 bases lay between the germline ends. This CDR3 is 15 amino acids long. The CDR3 reads CARSLRCQYNSPLHF. CDR3 bases: TGTGCCAGAAGCTTGCGTTGCCAGTATAATTCACCCCTCCACTTT.